Shown below are 17 T cell receptor beta chains from a single sample sequenced in a study of blood T cell repertoires in COVID-19. The table came from immunoSEQ multiplex PCR; TCRdb's copy has only in-frame clones and leaves some out. The sample lists 45,000 to 50,000 clones; 70% to 90% were seen once. Sequencing used peripheral blood. These receptors originate from a woman aged 80 or over with COVID-19, enrolled during active disease.

DNA of the CDR3: TGCGCCAGCAGCCAAGATAGACAGACCTCCTACGAGCAGTACTTC. It is translated as CASSQDRQTSYEQYF. The V gene is TRBV4-1, the J gene TRBJ2-7; the D gene is possibly TRBD1 (5 bases). The germline V and J ends were trimmed by 0 bases and 0 bases, with 9 bases remaining between them. The CDR3 is 15 residues long. CDR1 and CDR2 from the germline V gene are MGHRA and YSYEKL.

The chain joins TRBV12-3 or TRBV12-4 to TRBJ1-2; D not certain. The CDR3 spans 11 residues. Trimming pared 6 bases from V and 5 bases from J, leaving 7 bases between. The CDR3 protein is CASSPMYGYTF. CDR3 sequence (DNA): TGTGCCAGCAGCCCAATGTATGGCTACACCTTC.

The rearrangement uses TRBV6-6 and TRBJ1-5; 9 bases line up with TRBD1. The V and J ends lost 2 bases and 6 bases, in that order; junction bases with no gene match: 8. This CDR3 is built from 16 residues. CDR1 is MNHNY, CDR2 SVGAGI, per germline (reference sequence). This chain's CDR3 is CASSYQRRQGGQPQHF. CDR3 nucleotides: TGTGCCAGCAGTTACCAGAGGAGACAGGGGGGTCAGCCCCAGCATTTT.

This rearrangement joins TRBV7-9 to TRBJ1-2; 8 bases map to TRBD1. V shed 5 bases and J 6 bases; nucleotides not matched to a gene: 11. The CDR3 has 15 amino acids. Germline V gene data show CDR1 as SEHNR and CDR2 as FQNEAQ (reference sequence). The CDR3 sequence: CASSKPGQGVNGYTF. CDR3 nucleotide sequence: TGTGCCAGCAGCAAACCTGGACAGGGAGTGAATGGCTACACCTTC.

This clone has a handful of counts. The genes are TRBV27 and TRBJ1-4; 9 bases are a match to TRBD1. The germline V gene has CDR1 MNHEY and CDR2 SMNVEV (reference sequence). V gave up 4 bases and J gave up 6 bases; unmatched junction bases: 9. The CDR3 length is 16 residues. This CDR3 is CASSSSGTGYYEKLFF. The CDR3 DNA sequence: TGTGCCAGCAGTTCGTCCGGGACAGGGTATTATGAAAAACTGTTTTTT.

V and J are TRBV7-8 and TRBJ2-7; 7 bases align to TRBD2. Germline V lookup: CDR1 SGHVS, CDR2 FQNEAQ. With 5 bases clipped from V and 2 bases from J, the junction kept 12 bases outside the gene matches. The CDR3 length is 16 residues. CDR3 sequence: CASSPEGLPGTYEQYF. CDR3 in DNA: TGTGCCAGCAGCCCGGAGGGACTACCGGGGACCTACGAGCAGTACTTC.

The gene calls are TRBV11-3 and TRBJ2-3, with TRBD2 matching over 12 bases. V was pared by 5 bases and J by 3 bases, with 9 bases of the junction left unmatched. This CDR3 is 17 amino acids long. Germline V CDR1 and CDR2: SGHNT, YENEEA. The CDR3, as DNA: TGTGCCAGCAGCCCGGGCCGACTAGCGGGAGAGACAGATACGCAGTATTTT. It yields the protein CASSPGRLAGETDTQYF.

The chain uses TRBV7-8 and TRBJ2-1; the match to TRBD2 covers 8 bases. From germline, CDR1 is SGHVS and CDR2 FQNEAQ. The CDR3 length is 16 residues. Unmatched junction bases numbered 6, after V lost 1 base and J lost 4 bases. The CDR3 sequence: CASSLGPSGSYNEQFF. The CDR3 nucleotides read TGTGCCAGCAGCTTAGGGCCTAGCGGGTCATACAATGAGCAGTTCTTC.

The chain uses TRBV19 and TRBJ1-1, with D uncertain. Germline CDR1 is LNHDA and CDR2 is SQIVND (reference sequence). The V end was cut by 2 bases, the J end by 4 bases, with 11 bases between. The CDR3 runs to 14 residues. CDR3 nucleotides: TGTGCCAGTAGTATAAGAGGGTCCGGCACTGAAGCTTTCTTT. Amino acids: CASSIRGSGTEAFF.

The chain has TRBV28 and TRBJ1-1; the D is unclear. V was pared by 7 bases and J by 6 bases, with 18 bases between. CDR3 length: 14 residues. Germline-derived CDR1 and CDR2 are MDHEN and SYDVKM. The CDR3 region is CASTDPGLKPEAFF. The DNA of the CDR3 is TGTGCCAGCACCGATCCGGGGTTGAAGCCTGAAGCTTTCTTT.

J is TRBJ1-3 and V is TRBV3-1 (or the pseudogene TRBV3-2); possibly TRBD1 for D (5 bases). Trimming removed 4 bases from V and 6 bases from J, with 13 bases in between. Germline CDR1 and CDR2: LGHDT and YNNKEL (reference sequence). The CDR3 loop spans 14 amino acids. CDR3 DNA sequence: TGTGCCAGCAGCCGACAGTCATCTCTAAACACCATATATTTT. This sequence encodes CASSRQSSLNTIYF.

The V gene is TRBV6-5, the J gene TRBJ1-5; 7 bases match TRBD1. Trimming took 6 bases from V and 4 from J; bases not matched to a gene: 3. Germline V gene data show CDR1 as MNHEY and CDR2 as SVGAGI. This CDR3 is 13 amino acids long. CDR3 sequence reads: CASRTGPNQPQHF. The DNA of the CDR3 is TGTGCCAGCAGGACAGGGCCAAATCAGCCCCAGCATTTT.

The chain is built from TRBV3-1 (or the pseudogene TRBV3-2) and TRBJ2-7; weak D call: TRBD1 (6 bases). Germline V gene lookup returns CDR1 LGHDT and CDR2 YNNKEL (reference sequence). The CDR3 spans 16 residues. Trimming removed 4 bases from V and 0 bases from J, with 16 bases in between. The chain's CDR3 is CASSRLGGHSSYEQYF. Here the CDR3 DNA reads TGTGCCAGCAGCCGCCTTGGGGGCCACAGCTCCTACGAGCAGTACTTC.

This chain links TRBV7-8 with TRBJ2-4; 8 nucleotides match TRBD2. The CDR3 is made up of 15 amino acids. Germline CDR1 reads SGHVS; CDR2 reads FQNEAQ. Germline trimming cut 3 bases from V and 8 bases from J; bases unmatched to any gene: 9. CDR3 coding DNA: TGTGCCAGCAGCTTGCCGCGCGGGCGGGGGGACATTCAGTACTTC. Translated, it gives CASSLPRGRGDIQYF.

This chain connects TRBV19 to TRBJ2-4; D remains ambiguous. The CDR3 spans 14 residues. V lost 6 bases to trimming and J lost 1 base, with 10 bases between them. Looked up from germline, CDR1 is LNHDA and CDR2 is SQIVND (reference sequence). The CDR3 spells CASRRGEAKNIQYF. CDR3 bases: TGTGCCAGTAGGCGAGGCGAGGCCAAAAACATTCAGTACTTC.

The chain is built from TRBV6-5 and TRBJ1-6, with a tentative D call TRBD1 (5 bases). V lost 6 bases, J lost 6 bases, and 12 bases lay in between. The length of the CDR3 is 14 residues. In germline, CDR1 is MNHEY, CDR2 SVGAGI. CDR3 in amino acids: CASSSGYFNSPLHF. DNA of the CDR3: TGTGCCAGCAGCTCAGGGTACTTTAATTCACCCCTCCACTTT.

The rearrangement joins TRBV5-1 to TRBJ2-5, with D possibly TRBD2 on 5 matching bases. The CDR3 covers 14 residues. V lost 3 bases to trimming and J lost 2 bases, with 11 bases between them. The germline V gene encodes CDR1 SGHRS and CDR2 YFSETQ. The chain's CDR3 is CASSYSGLQETQYF. The CDR3 DNA sequence: TGCGCCAGCAGCTACTCAGGACTTCAAGAGACCCAGTACTTC.